This is a list of T cell receptor beta chains from one sample in a study of cytomegalovirus exposure and HLA in healthy donors. Method: immunoSEQ multiplex PCR; TCRdb's copy keeps in-frame clones and lacks some. The data hold approximately 160,000 clones, with less than 90% observed a single time. The source material was PBMCs. These receptors were collected from a woman aged 18-30 years in good health and CMV-seronegative. The CDR3 runs from the conserved cysteine through the conserved F or W. Fields, in order: D gene, J gene, V gene, clone size, CDR3 protein, CDR3 DNA. D genes are given only for firm matches. The size field is filled for only some rows; it gives once, few, many or a size class.

d_gene: -; j_gene: TRBJ1-1; v_gene: TRBV6-5; abundance: -; CDR3aa: CASSYSSPGGGAAFF; CDR3nt: TGTGCCAGCAGTTACAGCAGCCCCGGAGGGGGGGCGGCTTTCTTT
d_gene: -; j_gene: TRBJ2-7; v_gene: TRBV5-6; abundance: -; CDR3aa: CASSLTENYEQYF; CDR3nt: TGTGCCAGCAGCTTGACAGAGAACTACGAGCAGTACTTC
d_gene: TRBD1; j_gene: TRBJ1-2; v_gene: TRBV4-1; abundance: -; CDR3aa: CASSPRRQGANYGYTF; CDR3nt: TGCGCCAGCAGCCCTCGTCGACAGGGGGCTAACTATGGCTACACCTTC
d_gene: -; j_gene: TRBJ2-7; v_gene: TRBV5-8; abundance: -; CDR3aa: CASSLVLTPSF; CDR3nt: TGTGCCAGCAGCTTGGTACTAACCCCTTCCTTC
d_gene: -; j_gene: TRBJ2-7; v_gene: TRBV2; abundance: -; CDR3aa: CASRPRDNSYEQYF; CDR3nt: TGTGCCAGCAGGCCCCGGGACAACTCCTACGAGCAGTACTTC
d_gene: TRBD2; j_gene: TRBJ2-3; v_gene: TRBV18; abundance: -; CDR3aa: CATSQSAGATDTQYF; CDR3nt: TGTGCCACCTCACAATCAGCGGGAGCAACAGATACGCAGTATTTT
d_gene: -; j_gene: TRBJ1-1; v_gene: TRBV6-5; abundance: few; CDR3aa: CASKTLNTEAFF; CDR3nt: TGTGCCAGTAAAACTTTGAACACTGAAGCTTTCTTT
d_gene: TRBD2; j_gene: TRBJ2-7; v_gene: TRBV7-9; abundance: -; CDR3aa: CASSHPRLAGSYEQYF; CDR3nt: TGTGCCAGCAGCCACCCCCGACTAGCGGGGAGCTACGAGCAGTACTTC
d_gene: -; j_gene: TRBJ1-2; v_gene: TRBV7-8; abundance: once; CDR3aa: CASSSRGYGARGYTF; CDR3nt: TGTGCCAGCAGCTCGAGGGGGTACGGGGCGCGTGGCTACACCTTC
d_gene: TRBD2; j_gene: TRBJ2-3; v_gene: TRBV5-1; abundance: -; CDR3aa: CASSLLSGGSTDTQYF; CDR3nt: TGCGCCAGCAGCTTGTTAAGCGGGGGTAGCACAGATACGCAGTATTTT
d_gene: TRBD2; j_gene: TRBJ2-7; v_gene: TRBV10-3; abundance: -; CDR3aa: CAISKAGNYEQYF; CDR3nt: TGTGCCATCAGCAAAGCGGGGAATTACGAGCAGTACTTC
d_gene: TRBD2; j_gene: TRBJ2-7; v_gene: TRBV27; abundance: -; CDR3aa: CASSLSASGYYEQYF; CDR3nt: TGTGCCAGCAGTTTATCGGCTAGCGGATACTACGAGCAGTACTTC
d_gene: TRBD1; j_gene: TRBJ2-7; v_gene: TRBV7-9; abundance: -; CDR3aa: CASSLYRDRNTYEQYF; CDR3nt: TGTGCCAGCAGCTTATACCGGGACAGGAATACCTACGAGCAGTACTTC
d_gene: -; j_gene: TRBJ2-1; v_gene: TRBV9; abundance: -; CDR3aa: CASSVSAGTRTREQFF; CDR3nt: TGTGCCAGCAGCGTTTCTGCCGGGACACGAACACGTGAGCAGTTCTTC
d_gene: -; j_gene: TRBJ1-5; v_gene: TRBV2; abundance: -; CDR3aa: CASSDRSGQPQHF; CDR3nt: TGTGCCAGCAGCGACAGGTCGGGCCAGCCCCAGCATTTT
d_gene: TRBD2; j_gene: TRBJ2-5; v_gene: TRBV15; abundance: -; CDR3aa: CATSRERQRAGAGARTQYF; CDR3nt: TGTGCCACCAGCAGAGAAAGGCAGCGGGCGGGAGCTGGGGCGAGGACCCAGTACTTC
d_gene: -; j_gene: TRBJ2-7; v_gene: TRBV21-1; abundance: -; CDR3aa: CASTPRKGPPEQYF; CDR3nt: TGTGCCAGCACCCCCCGGAAGGGGCCGCCCGAGCAGTACTTC
d_gene: -; j_gene: TRBJ2-1; v_gene: TRBV7-2; abundance: -; CDR3aa: CASSLGRTTNEQFF; CDR3nt: TGTGCCAGCAGCTTGGGGCGAACAACCAATGAGCAGTTCTTC
d_gene: TRBD2; j_gene: TRBJ2-7; v_gene: TRBV28; abundance: -; CDR3aa: CASSLGLAETYEQYF; CDR3nt: TGTGCCAGCAGTTTAGGACTAGCGGAAACCTACGAGCAGTACTTC
d_gene: -; j_gene: TRBJ1-6; v_gene: TRBV7-9; abundance: few; CDR3aa: CASGPDRWNSPLHF; CDR3nt: TGTGCCAGCGGACCGGACAGATGGAATTCACCCCTCCACTTT
d_gene: -; j_gene: TRBJ2-7; v_gene: TRBV7-9; abundance: -; CDR3aa: CASSLAAGGREQYF; CDR3nt: TGTGCCAGCAGCTTAGCGGCTGGGGGCCGGGAGCAGTACTTC
d_gene: TRBD2; j_gene: TRBJ2-7; v_gene: TRBV27; abundance: -; CDR3aa: CASSLRGGLYEQYF; CDR3nt: TGTGCCAGCAGTTTACGGGGAGGGTTATACGAGCAGTACTTC
d_gene: TRBD1; j_gene: TRBJ2-7; v_gene: TRBV5-1; abundance: -; CDR3aa: CASSREQTGGLTYEQYF; CDR3nt: TGCGCCAGCAGCCGTGAACAGACAGGGGGACTTACCTACGAGCAGTACTTC
d_gene: -; j_gene: TRBJ1-2; v_gene: TRBV5-1; abundance: -; CDR3aa: CASSLGGGNYGYTF; CDR3nt: TGCGCCAGCAGCCTCGGCGGGGGTAACTATGGCTACACCTTC
d_gene: -; j_gene: TRBJ2-3; v_gene: TRBV9; abundance: few; CDR3aa: CASSVGGEITDTQYF; CDR3nt: TGTGCCAGCAGCGTAGGGGGGGAAATCACAGATACGCAGTATTTT
d_gene: TRBD1; j_gene: TRBJ2-1; v_gene: TRBV7-2; abundance: -; CDR3aa: CASSPPGTGENEQFF; CDR3nt: TGTGCCAGCAGCCCACCCGGGACAGGGGAGAATGAGCAGTTCTTC
d_gene: TRBD2; j_gene: TRBJ2-1; v_gene: TRBV2; abundance: -; CDR3aa: CASSGDSGSRFF; CDR3nt: TGTGCCAGCAGTGGGGATAGCGGGAGTAGGTTCTTC
d_gene: -; j_gene: TRBJ1-4; v_gene: TRBV25-1; abundance: few; CDR3aa: CASSETGRGSNEKLFF; CDR3nt: TGTGCCAGCAGTGAAACAGGGCGAGGTTCTAATGAAAAACTGTTTTTT
d_gene: TRBD2; j_gene: TRBJ2-7; v_gene: TRBV9; abundance: -; CDR3aa: CASSVGGTSGKNYEQYF; CDR3nt: TGTGCCAGCAGCGTAGGGGGGACTAGCGGGAAAAACTACGAGCAGTACTTC
d_gene: TRBD2; j_gene: TRBJ2-5; v_gene: TRBV2; abundance: -; CDR3aa: CASSEAKSGLAGWLETQYF; CDR3nt: TGTGCCAGCAGTGAAGCAAAGAGTGGGCTAGCGGGATGGTTAGAGACCCAGTACTTC
d_gene: TRBD1; j_gene: TRBJ1-2; v_gene: TRBV28; abundance: once; CDR3aa: CASSLIEDRGYGYTF; CDR3nt: TGTGCCAGCAGTTTAATCGAGGACAGGGGCTATGGCTACACCTTC
d_gene: -; j_gene: TRBJ2-3; v_gene: TRBV9; abundance: -; CDR3aa: CASSVEGGRTDTQYF; CDR3nt: TGTGCCAGCAGCGTAGAAGGGGGTAGGACAGATACGCAGTATTTT
d_gene: -; j_gene: TRBJ2-7; v_gene: TRBV14; abundance: -; CDR3aa: CASRFTSSYEQYF; CDR3nt: TGTGCCAGCAGATTCACTAGCTCCTACGAGCAGTACTTC
d_gene: -; j_gene: TRBJ2-7; v_gene: TRBV27; abundance: -; CDR3aa: CASSLSQGWEQYF; CDR3nt: TGTGCCAGCAGTTTATCTCAGGGGTGGGAGCAGTACTTC
d_gene: TRBD1; j_gene: TRBJ2-7; v_gene: TRBV9; abundance: -; CDR3aa: CASSVGGTDLYEQYF; CDR3nt: TGTGCCAGCAGCGTAGGTGGGACAGACCTTTACGAGCAGTACTTC
d_gene: -; j_gene: TRBJ1-1; v_gene: TRBV6-4; abundance: once; CDR3aa: CASAPGVNTEAFF; CDR3nt: TGTGCCAGCGCCCCAGGGGTGAACACTGAAGCTTTCTTT
d_gene: -; j_gene: TRBJ2-1; v_gene: TRBV11-2; abundance: -; CDR3aa: CASSSRRGYEQFF; CDR3nt: TGTGCCAGCAGTTCAAGGCGGGGCTATGAGCAGTTCTTC
d_gene: TRBD2; j_gene: TRBJ2-2; v_gene: TRBV12-5; abundance: -; CDR3aa: CASGPGTSGRNTGELFF; CDR3nt: TGTGCTAGTGGTCCGGGGACTAGCGGGAGGAACACCGGGGAGCTGTTTTTT
d_gene: -; j_gene: TRBJ1-2; v_gene: TRBV29-1; abundance: -; CDR3aa: CSVRQLVGGYTF; CDR3nt: TGCAGCGTTCGACAATTGGTGGGTGGCTACACCTTC
d_gene: TRBD1; j_gene: TRBJ1-1; v_gene: TRBV7-2; abundance: -; CDR3aa: CASSFQGATEAFF; CDR3nt: TGTGCCAGCAGCTTCCAGGGGGCCACTGAAGCTTTCTTT
d_gene: -; j_gene: TRBJ1-2; v_gene: TRBV18; abundance: few; CDR3aa: CASSPLPGDYGYTF; CDR3nt: TGTGCCAGCTCGCCTCTCCCAGGGGACTATGGCTACACCTTC
d_gene: TRBD1; j_gene: TRBJ2-7; v_gene: TRBV5-1; abundance: -; CDR3aa: CASSFSPGQGTYEQYF; CDR3nt: TGCGCCAGCAGCTTTTCTCCGGGACAGGGTACCTACGAGCAGTACTTC
d_gene: TRBD1; j_gene: TRBJ1-1; v_gene: TRBV6-5; abundance: -; CDR3aa: CASSLGQSHTYEAFF; CDR3nt: TGTGCCAGCAGTTTGGGACAGTCTCATACCTACGAAGCTTTCTTT
d_gene: -; j_gene: TRBJ1-2; v_gene: TRBV30; abundance: -; CDR3aa: CAWSGGSLWGYTF; CDR3nt: TGTGCCTGGAGTGGGGGCTCCCTTTGGGGCTACACCTTC
d_gene: TRBD1; j_gene: TRBJ2-1; v_gene: TRBV19; abundance: -; CDR3aa: CASSSPGTGFVEQFF; CDR3nt: TGTGCCAGTAGTTCCCCCGGGACAGGGTTTGTAGAGCAGTTCTTC
d_gene: -; j_gene: TRBJ2-4; v_gene: TRBV4-2; abundance: -; CDR3aa: CASSQPGLKNIQYF; CDR3nt: TGTGCCAGCAGCCAACCGGGACTTAAAAACATTCAGTACTTC
d_gene: TRBD1; j_gene: TRBJ1-3; v_gene: TRBV18; abundance: -; CDR3aa: CASSFGQAFSGNTIYF; CDR3nt: TGTGCCAGCTCCTTCGGACAGGCTTTCTCTGGAAACACCATATATTTT
d_gene: TRBD1; j_gene: TRBJ2-7; v_gene: TRBV5-6; abundance: -; CDR3aa: CASSWPRQGYYEQYF; CDR3nt: TGTGCCAGCAGCTGGCCCCGACAGGGCTACTACGAGCAGTACTTC
d_gene: -; j_gene: TRBJ2-6; v_gene: TRBV5-6; abundance: -; CDR3aa: CASSLARELITF; CDR3nt: TGTGCCAGCAGCTTGGCCAGGGAACTGATCACCTTC
d_gene: TRBD1; j_gene: TRBJ1-4; v_gene: TRBV7-8; abundance: -; CDR3aa: CASSFPTQFRDRDLIREKLFF; CDR3nt: TGTGCCAGCAGCTTTCCCACTCAATTCCGGGACAGGGATTTAATTAGGGAAAAACTGTTTTTT
d_gene: TRBD1; j_gene: TRBJ1-2; v_gene: TRBV6-5; abundance: -; CDR3aa: CASSPDRARGGYTF; CDR3nt: TGTGCCAGCAGTCCCGACAGGGCCCGCGGTGGCTACACCTTC
d_gene: -; j_gene: TRBJ1-3; v_gene: TRBV7-9; abundance: -; CDR3aa: CASSLGQGRNTIYF; CDR3nt: TGTGCCAGCAGCCTGGGCCAGGGAAGAAACACCATATATTTT
d_gene: -; j_gene: TRBJ2-3; v_gene: TRBV5-6; abundance: -; CDR3aa: CASNLDRAPDTQYF; CDR3nt: TGTGCCAGCAACTTAGACAGAGCACCAGATACGCAGTATTTT
d_gene: -; j_gene: TRBJ2-7; v_gene: TRBV18; abundance: -; CDR3aa: CASSQSWAEQYF; CDR3nt: TGTGCCAGCTCCCAGAGTTGGGCCGAGCAGTACTTC
d_gene: -; j_gene: TRBJ1-1; v_gene: TRBV6-1; abundance: once; CDR3aa: CASSFHRDTEAFF; CDR3nt: TGTGCCAGCAGTTTTCACCGGGACACTGAAGCTTTCTTT
d_gene: -; j_gene: TRBJ2-2; v_gene: TRBV27; abundance: -; CDR3aa: CASRRSGELFF; CDR3nt: TGTGCCAGCAGGAGAAGCGGGGAGCTGTTTTTT
d_gene: TRBD1; j_gene: TRBJ1-1; v_gene: TRBV5-1; abundance: -; CDR3aa: CASSSQGAPTEAFF; CDR3nt: TGCGCCAGCAGCTCACAGGGGGCGCCCACTGAAGCTTTCTTT